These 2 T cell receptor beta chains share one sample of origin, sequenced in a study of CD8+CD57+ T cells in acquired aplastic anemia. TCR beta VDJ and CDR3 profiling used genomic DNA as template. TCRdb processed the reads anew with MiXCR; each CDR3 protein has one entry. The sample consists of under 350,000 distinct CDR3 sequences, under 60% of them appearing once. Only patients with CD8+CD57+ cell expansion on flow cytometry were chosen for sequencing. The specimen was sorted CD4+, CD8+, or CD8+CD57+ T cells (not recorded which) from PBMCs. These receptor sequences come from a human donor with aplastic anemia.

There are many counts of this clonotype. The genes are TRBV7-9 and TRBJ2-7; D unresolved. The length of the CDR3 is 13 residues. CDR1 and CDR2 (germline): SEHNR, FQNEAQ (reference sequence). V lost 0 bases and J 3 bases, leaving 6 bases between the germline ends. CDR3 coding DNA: TGTGCCAGCAGCTTAGCGCAGTTCTACGAGCAGTACTTC. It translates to CASSLAQFYEQYF.

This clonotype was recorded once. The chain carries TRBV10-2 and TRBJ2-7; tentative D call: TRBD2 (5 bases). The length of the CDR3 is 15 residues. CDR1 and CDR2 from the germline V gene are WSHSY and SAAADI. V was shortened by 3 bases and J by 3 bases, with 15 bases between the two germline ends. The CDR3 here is CASSDLEGSSYEQYF. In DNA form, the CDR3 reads TGCGCCAGCAGTGATTTAGAGGGTAGCAGCTACGAGCAGTACTTC.